The clone carrying this T cell receptor beta chain was counted only a few times. The sample comes from a study of HIV-infected patients and healthy controls. At the level of the study: After three months of therapy, CD4 counts rose modestly but significantly in about 90% of the 16 patients.

Reverse transcription used approximately 500 ng RNA and constant-region primers for alpha and beta. Using multiplexing indices, alpha and beta chain libraries were generated apart by chain-specific third strand synthesis. The SP2 site served as the priming point for second strand synthesis. After a brief PCR adding P5, P7 and a second index, roughly 25 amplification cycles followed. TCRdb reprocessed the 5' RACE reads with MiXCR, giving one entry per CDR3 protein. Of 7,500 to 9,500 distinct CDR3 sequences in the sample, 8% were seen once. This CDR3 is 16 amino acids long. The V and J ends lost 3 bases and 1 base respectively, with 13 bases between them. Germline lookup yields CDR1 MNHNS and CDR2 SASEGT. The repertoire came from unfractionated whole blood and reflected all unsorted peripheral T cells.

This TCR came from an adult with HIV infection. The donor label of this sample is uncertain. The sample consisted of blood, taken before antiretroviral therapy. The chain uses TRBV6-1 and TRBJ2-4; perhaps TRBD1 as D (6 bases). The CDR3 DNA follows: TGTGCCAGCAGTGATACCTCCAGGGGCGCCAAAAACATTCAGTACTTC. It yields the protein CASSDTSRGAKNIQYF.